The 30 T cell receptor beta chains below come from one sample, sequenced in a study of blood T cell repertoires in COVID-19. Only in-frame clones appear in the TCRdb table, and some are missing; sequencing was by immunoSEQ multiplex PCR. The sample has a few hundred thousand clones, roughly 88% seen once. Sequencing used peripheral blood. These receptors were collected from a woman aged 30 to 39 with COVID-19, enrolled during active disease.

The gene calls are TRBV19 and TRBJ2-2, with 10 bases lining up with TRBD2. Germline V CDR1 and CDR2: LNHDA, SQIVND (reference sequence). The CDR3 has 15 amino acids. The V and J ends lost 5 bases and 7 bases, in that order; junction bases with no gene match: 7. The CDR3 DNA reads TGTGCCAGTAGTCAGGCTAGCGGGAGTCACGGGGAGCTGTTTTTT. Protein sequence: CASSQASGSHGELFF.

This rearrangement joins TRBV15 to TRBJ1-1; 7 bases are shared with TRBD1. J was trimmed by 3 bases and V by 0 bases; bases with no gene match: 4. There are 15 residues in the CDR3. Germline CDR1 reads LNHNV; CDR2 reads YYDKDF (reference sequence). Here the CDR3 reads CATSRDVGGDTEAFF. The CDR3, as DNA: TGTGCCACCAGCAGAGATGTAGGGGGCGACACTGAAGCTTTCTTT.

This sequence joins TRBV5-6 and TRBJ1-2, with TRBD1 as a possible D gene (5 bases). The V gene's germline CDR1 is SGHDT and CDR2 YYEEEE. The CDR3 is 14 residues long. Trimming shortened V by 0 bases and J by 8 bases, and 14 bases separated the two germline ends. This CDR3 is CASSLVGGSDGYTF. CDR3 bases: TGTGCCAGCAGCTTGGTGGGGGGGTCGGACGGCTACACCTTC.

V is TRBV11-3 and J is TRBJ2-3, with TRBD1 as a possible D gene (5 bases). Germline V gene lookup returns CDR1 SGHNT and CDR2 YENEEA. The CDR3 consists of 14 residues. The germline V and J ends were trimmed by 0 bases and 4 bases, with 8 bases remaining between them. The CDR3 spells CASSLEWGADTQYF. The CDR3 DNA reads TGTGCCAGCAGCTTAGAATGGGGCGCAGATACGCAGTATTTT.

The table lists this clone with a count of one. This chain connects TRBV3-1 (or the pseudogene TRBV3-2) to TRBJ2-3, with a tentative D call TRBD1 (6 bases). The V and J ends lost 1 base and 0 bases respectively, with 11 bases between them. Germline V gene data show CDR1 as LGHDT and CDR2 as YNNKEL (reference sequence). CDR3 length equals 16 residues. CDR3 in DNA: TGTGCCAGCAGCCAAGCCACAGGGTATAGCACAGATACGCAGTATTTT. Protein: CASSQATGYSTDTQYF.

The rearrangement uses TRBV4-2 and TRBJ2-5, with a tentative D call TRBD1 (5 bases). Trimming left V 0 bases short and J 4 bases short, with 18 bases between. Germline CDR1 and CDR2: LGHNA and YNFKEQ. The CDR3 is 17 amino acids. The CDR3 sequence: CASSQEPSGRVGETQYF. The CDR3 DNA follows: TGTGCCAGCAGCCAAGAGCCATCCGGCAGGGTAGGAGAGACCCAGTACTTC.

This chain connects TRBV19 to TRBJ2-5; 9 nucleotides line up with TRBD1. The CDR3 has 13 amino acids. With 7 bases clipped from V and 9 bases from J, the junction kept 9 bases outside the gene matches. Germline-derived CDR1 and CDR2 are LNHDA and SQIVND (reference sequence). The chain's CDR3 is CASTPGQGRAQYF. CDR3 DNA: TGTGCCAGTACCCCAGGACAGGGGAGGGCCCAGTACTTC.

The genes are TRBV18 and TRBJ2-7, with 7 bases identical to TRBD2. This CDR3 comprises 15 residues. CDR1 and CDR2 (germline): KGHSH, LQKENI. The V and J ends lost 6 bases and 0 bases, in that order; junction bases with no gene match: 8. The CDR3 nucleotides read TGTGCCAGCTCCCCCTTAGCGGGCCGCTCCTACGAGCAGTACTTC. Translation: CASSPLAGRSYEQYF.

V and J are TRBV13 and TRBJ1-3, with D perhaps matching TRBD1 (6 bases). The CDR3 has 16 residues. Trimming shortened V by 5 bases and J by 1 base, and 15 bases separated the two germline ends. Germline V CDR1 and CDR2: PRHDT, FYEKMQ (reference sequence). CDR3 nucleotides: TGTGCCAGCAGCACTAGCGGAGACAGGTCTGGAAACACCATATATTTT. Translation: CASSTSGDRSGNTIYF.

This sequence joins TRBV28 and TRBJ1-2; 7 nucleotides match TRBD1. J gave up 4 bases and V 6 bases, and 5 bases lay outside the gene matches. The CDR3 is 13 residues long. Germline V CDR1 and CDR2: MDHEN, SYDVKM. CDR3 amino acids: CASSIRGTYGYTF. The CDR3 nucleotides read TGTGCCAGCAGCATCAGGGGGACCTATGGCTACACCTTC.

This chain uses TRBV12-3 or TRBV12-4 with TRBJ1-2; 7 nucleotides agree with TRBD1. V lost 6 bases, J lost 6 bases, and 4 bases stayed unmatched. The CDR3 sequence is 12 residues long. The CDR3 is CASRQDRDGYTF. The CDR3 nucleotides are TGTGCCAGCAGACAAGACAGGGATGGCTACACCTTC.

V usage is TRBV27 and J usage is TRBJ2-3, with TRBD2 identical over 9 bases. Germline V gene lookup returns CDR1 MNHEY and CDR2 SMNVEV (reference sequence). CDR3 length equals 15 residues. With 3 bases clipped from V and 1 base from J, the junction kept 2 bases outside the gene matches. The DNA of the CDR3 is TGTGCCAGCAGTTTGTTAGCGGGGGGCACAGATACGCAGTATTTT. It encodes CASSLLAGGTDTQYF.

The V call is TRBV7-8, the J call TRBJ2-6; 8 bases map to TRBD1. The CDR3 runs 15 residues. With V trimmed by 5 bases and J by 2 bases, 2 bases remained unmatched. Germline V gene sequence: CDR1 SGHVS, CDR2 FQNEAQ. Here the CDR3 DNA reads TGTGCCAGCAGCCAACAGGGGGCTGGGGCCAACGTCCTGACTTTC. Protein product: CASSQQGAGANVLTF.

This chain connects TRBV10-3 to TRBJ2-5; possible D gene TRBD2, 6 bases. The V gene lost 3 bases and the J gene lost 5 bases, with 10 bases spanning the gap. CDR1 is ENHRY, CDR2 SYGVKD, per germline. The CDR3 has 13 amino acids. CDR3: CAISELAGETQYF. CDR3 coding DNA: TGTGCCATCAGTGAACTAGCCGGGGAGACCCAGTACTTC.

The chain couples TRBV10-3 to TRBJ2-7; a possible D gene is TRBD1 (5 bases). CDR1 ENHRY and CDR2 SYGVKD come from the germline V gene. Between the trimmed V and J ends, which lost 6 bases and 0 bases, there was a span of 15 bases. There are 15 residues in the CDR3. The CDR3 protein is CAIRTEGIPSYEQYF. In DNA form, the CDR3 reads TGTGCCATCAGGACAGAAGGAATACCCTCCTACGAGCAGTACTTC.

The chain has TRBV28 and TRBJ1-2; 8 positions match TRBD1. V trimming: 5 bases; J trimming: 8 bases; junction bases outside the gene matches: 7. CDR1 and CDR2 from the germline V gene are MDHEN and SYDVKM. The CDR3 consists of 13 residues. The DNA for the CDR3 is TGTGCCAGCAGTACGGACAGGGTCAGGGGCTACACCTTC. Its translation: CASSTDRVRGYTF.

This chain links TRBV5-1 with TRBJ1-1; 8 positions match TRBD1. With V trimmed by 2 bases and J by 5 bases, 11 bases remained unmatched. The CDR3 spans 16 residues. CDR1 and CDR2 from the germline V gene are SGHRS and YFSETQ. The CDR3 bases are TGCGCCAGCAGCTTTGGGTTAACAGGGGGGAGTACTGAAGCTTTCTTT. It yields the protein CASSFGLTGGSTEAFF.

The chain's CDR3 is CASSPWGGAGNTEAFF. The DNA of the CDR3 is TGTGCCAGCAGCCCCTGGGGGGGGGCGGGGAACACTGAAGCTTTCTTT. This sequence joins TRBV21-1 and TRBJ1-1. TRBV21-1 is a pseudogene segment. The CDR3 spans 16 residues.

V usage is TRBV6-2 or TRBV6-3 and J usage is TRBJ2-1; possibly TRBD2 for D (5 bases). The CDR3 loop spans 15 amino acids. The germline V gene has CDR1 MNHEY and CDR2 SVGEGT. V was trimmed by 4 bases and J by 4 bases, leaving 14 bases between them. The CDR3 sequence: CASSWVGSVYNEQFF. In DNA, the CDR3 is TGTGCCAGCAGTTGGGTGGGTAGCGTGTACAATGAGCAGTTCTTC.

In its sample, this clone was seen once. This rearrangement joins TRBV27 to TRBJ2-1, with a tentative D call TRBD2 (6 bases). V was cut by 3 bases and J by 0 bases, with 6 bases left in between. In germline, CDR1 is MNHEY, CDR2 SMNVEV (reference sequence). The CDR3 runs 14 residues. CDR3 amino acids: CASSFGSSYNEQFF. The DNA of the CDR3 is TGTGCCAGCAGTTTCGGGAGCTCCTACAATGAGCAGTTCTTC.

This rearrangement joins TRBV12-5 to TRBJ1-5; unclear D gene. CDR1 is LGHNT and CDR2 is FRNRAP in the germline V gene. This CDR3 is built from 14 residues. The ends were cut back, 0 bases at V and 7 bases at J, with 10 bases in the middle. The CDR3 region is CASGLVGGNQPQHF. CDR3 DNA: TGTGCTAGTGGTTTGGTAGGAGGGAACCAGCCCCAGCATTTT.

This chain connects TRBV14 to TRBJ2-1; weak D call: TRBD1 (5 bases). This CDR3 is 14 amino acids long. Trimming took off 1 base at V and 5 bases at J, with 9 bases between the two ends. Germline V gene sequence: CDR1 SGHDN, CDR2 FVKESK. CDR3 amino acids: CASSQAGHNNEQFF. CDR3 DNA sequence: TGTGCCAGCAGCCAAGCAGGACATAACAATGAGCAGTTCTTC.

J is TRBJ1-5 and V is TRBV5-6; 7 nucleotides align to TRBD1. The junction had 7 bases not matched to a gene; V was cut back by 4 bases and J by 0 bases. From germline, CDR1 is SGHDT and CDR2 YYEEEE. This CDR3 spans 16 amino acids. CDR3 sequence reads: CASSRGTADSNQPQHF. CDR3 in DNA: TGTGCCAGCAGCCGCGGGACAGCTGATAGCAATCAGCCCCAGCATTTT.

The rearrangement uses TRBV2 and TRBJ1-1, with D tentatively TRBD1 (6 bases). The length of the CDR3 is 14 residues. Between the trimmed V and J ends, which lost 5 bases and 8 bases, there was a span of 18 bases. Germline CDR1 reads SNHLY; CDR2 reads FYNNEI. CDR3 protein: CASSSSRGAAEAFF. The CDR3 nucleotides read TGTGCCAGCAGTTCCTCCAGGGGAGCGGCGGAAGCTTTCTTT.

This chain joins TRBV3-1 (or the pseudogene TRBV3-2) and TRBJ2-5; TRBD2 agrees at 12 bases. Germline assignment: CDR1 LGHDT and CDR2 YNNKEL (reference sequence). CDR3 length: 16 amino acids. V gave up 3 bases and J gave up 5 bases; unmatched junction bases: 7. CDR3 bases: TGTGCCAGCAGCCAGAGGACTAGCGGGATCGACGAGACCCAGTACTTC. Protein: CASSQRTSGIDETQYF.

The V call is TRBV11-2, the J call TRBJ2-7, with 10 nucleotides matching TRBD2. Trimming took 1 base from V and 6 from J; bases not matched to a gene: 6. CDR3 length: 15 residues. Germline-derived CDR1 and CDR2 are SGHAT and FQNNGV. This CDR3 reads CASSLGGLARGEQYF. The CDR3, as DNA: TGTGCCAGCAGCTTAGGGGGACTAGCGAGAGGCGAGCAGTACTTC. Looking up the rest from reference TRBV11-2 and TRBJ2-7 gives the full variable domain: EAGVAQSPRYKIIEKRQSVAFWCNPISGHATLYWYQQILGQGPKLLIQFQNNGVVDDSQLPKDRFSAERLKGVDSTLKIQPAKLEDSAVYLCASSLGGLARGEQYFGPGTRLTVT.

A note on this clone: Other DNA sequences in this specimen translate into the identical CDR3. This rearrangement joins TRBV27 to TRBJ1-5; D is undetermined. This CDR3 comprises 15 residues. V was trimmed by 0 bases and J by 0 bases, leaving 6 bases between them. Per the germline V gene, CDR1 is MNHEY and CDR2 is SMNVEV (reference sequence). CDR3 region: CASSLSGDSNQPQHF. The CDR3 region has the DNA TGTGCCAGCAGTTTATCCGGAGATAGCAATCAGCCCCAGCATTTT.

This rearrangement joins TRBV27 to TRBJ1-1, with 12 bases identical to TRBD1. The CDR3 extends over 14 amino acids. The V and J ends lost 10 bases and 5 bases, in that order; junction bases with no gene match: 8. In germline, CDR1 is MNHEY, CDR2 SMNVEV (reference sequence). This chain's CDR3 is CATSGTGGATEAFF. CDR3 nucleotides: TGTGCCACCTCGGGGACAGGGGGCGCGACTGAAGCTTTCTTT.

The chain uses TRBV29-1 and TRBJ1-1, with D tentatively TRBD1 (6 bases). The CDR3 runs to 15 residues. V was clipped by 6 bases and J by 1 base, with 18 bases between them. Germline CDR1 SQVTM, CDR2 ANQGSEA. The CDR3 is CSVNKETGQNTEAFF. The DNA of the CDR3 is TGCAGCGTAAACAAAGAGACAGGTCAGAACACTGAAGCTTTCTTT. Looking up the rest from reference TRBV29-1 and TRBJ1-1 gives the full variable domain: SAVISQKPSRDICQRGTSLTIQCQVDSQVTMMFWYRQQPGQSLTLIATANQGSEATYESGFVIDKFPISRPNLTFSTLTVSNMSPEDSSIYLCSVNKETGQNTEAFFGQGTRLTVV.

The chain combines TRBV19 with TRBJ1-2; 8 positions agree with TRBD1. The junction had 14 bases not matched to a gene; V was cut back by 5 bases and J by 3 bases. The CDR3 contains 17 residues. CDR1 is LNHDA, CDR2 SQIVND, per germline (reference sequence). CDR3 DNA: TGTGCCAGTAGTTGGTCAGGGGGCGTCGTAGAATACTATGGCTACACCTTC. Translated, it gives CASSWSGGVVEYYGYTF.